These T cell receptor beta chains were read from a single sample in a study of T cell responses to AZD1222 COVID-19 vaccine. Profiled with immunoSEQ multiplex PCR; TCRdb holds only in-frame clones, not every one. The sample has 150,000 or so clones; about 89% are singletons. The sample here was peripheral blood, taken on day 0 of AZD1222 vaccination. The receptors come from an adult in good health. CDR3s include the opening cysteine and the closing phenylalanine or tryptophan. A D gene is named only where the DNA matches it firmly.

V	D	J	DNA	CDR3
TRBV7-2	TRBD2	TRBJ2-3	TGTGCCAGCAGCAAACTAGCGGGGGGCCGGGATACGCAGTATTTT	CASSKLAGGRDTQYF
TRBV7-2	NA	TRBJ2-5	TGTGCCAGCAGCTTAGGGGGCGGGGCGGGAGAGACCCAGTACTTC	CASSLGGGAGETQYF
TRBV4-1	NA	TRBJ2-7	TGCGCCAGCAGCCGGGTGGAAGCCTACGAGCAGTACTTC	CASSRVEAYEQYF
TRBV7-8	NA	TRBJ2-5	TGTGCCAGCAGCTTAGCACGCACTACGCACCAGACCCAGTACTTC	CASSLARTTHQTQYF
TRBV27	NA	TRBJ1-1	TGTGCCAGCAGCTCATCGACCAGGGGTTACACTGAAGCTTTCTTT	CASSSSTRGYTEAFF
TRBV7-9	NA	TRBJ2-3	TGTGCCAGCAGCTTTGGAGGGGTGCAGTATTTT	CASSFGGVQYF
TRBV18	TRBD2	TRBJ2-7	TGTGCCAGCTCACTTCGGGGGGGCTACGAGCAGTACTTC	CASSLRGGYEQYF
TRBV7-2	TRBD2	TRBJ2-5	TGTGCCAGCAGCACAAGGACTAGCGGGACAGAGCGAGAGACCCAGTACTTC	CASSTRTSGTERETQYF
TRBV7-2	TRBD2	TRBJ2-7	TGTGCCAGCAGCTCACGGCCGGGACTAGCGATCGAGCAGTACTTC	CASSSRPGLAIEQYF
TRBV10-1	NA	TRBJ2-7	TGCGCCAGCAGTCGTAACAGGGACGACGAGCAGTACTTC	CASSRNRDDEQYF
TRBV6-5	NA	TRBJ1-1	TGTGCCAGCACTAAACCCGGGAACACTGAAGCTTTCTTT	CASTKPGNTEAFF